This entry describes one TCR beta chain. The antigen is undetermined. This sample is drawn from a study of beta chain features in type 1 diabetes. Turning to the study itself: Comparable age, gender and cell yields were observed in patients relative to healthy donors. Study results and limitations: Moderate yet significant TCRB CDR3 shortening was seen in Type 1 diabetes patients in all four CD4+ subsets.

The V gene's germline CDR1 is SGHRS and CDR2 YFSETQ. Trimming took 0 bases from V and 9 from J, leaving 10 bases between them. This CDR3 comprises 13 residues. As every portion of the isolated RNA was reverse transcribed, the sequencing read expressed TCRB transcripts. TCRdb keeps only in-frame clones here, not all; method: immunoSEQ multiplex PCR. This table has about 450,000 clones, 9.5% to 12% appearing once. The origin of this receptor is a woman younger than 35 in good health. The chain employs TRBV5-1 and TRBJ2-1; D possibly corresponds to TRBD2 (5 bases). The specimen sequenced was naive CD4+ T cells from blood. CDR3 DNA sequence: TGCGCCAGCAGCTTGGTAGTAGCGTCTGAGCAGTTCTTC. As protein: CASSLVVASEQFF.